The 21 T cell receptor beta chains presented below share a single source sample, sequenced in a study of blood T cell repertoires in COVID-19. Profiled with immunoSEQ multiplex PCR; TCRdb holds only in-frame clones, not every one. The sample yields 400,000 to 550,000 clones, nearly 90% seen once. Sequencing was carried out using PBMCs or T cells enriched from blood (not recorded which). These receptors all come from a young woman with acute COVID-19.

This chain connects TRBV18 to TRBJ1-1; maybe TRBD1 (5 bases). This CDR3 has 15 residues. V was clipped by 3 bases and J by 1 base, with 12 bases between them. Germline V gene sequence: CDR1 KGHSH, CDR2 LQKENI. CDR3 DNA: TGTGCCAGCTCACCTACCGACGGGGGGAACACTGAAGCTTTCTTT. Protein product: CASSPTDGGNTEAFF.

The rearrangement links TRBV29-1 to TRBJ1-1, with D perhaps TRBD1 (5 bases). The CDR3 consists of 11 residues. Germline CDR1 SQVTM, CDR2 ANQGSEA. The V gene lost 7 bases and the J gene lost 4 bases, with 10 bases spanning the gap. CDR3 sequence (DNA): TGCAGCGGGGTCCAGGGCACTGAAGCTTTCTTT. The encoded protein is CSGVQGTEAFF.

This chain joins TRBV28 and TRBJ2-2, with D hard to call. This CDR3 comprises 15 residues. Deletions cut 2 bases from V and 3 bases from J, with 10 bases between. Germline CDR1 is MDHEN and CDR2 is SYDVKM. Here the CDR3 DNA reads TGTGCCAGCAGTTTACCAGGAAGGTACACCGGGGAGCTGTTTTTT. It codes for CASSLPGRYTGELFF.

The chain's CDR3 is CASGRDRGRQNGYTF. CDR3 in DNA: TGCGCCAGCGGCCGGGACAGGGGCCGACAAAATGGCTACACCTTC. V is TRBV23-1 and J is TRBJ1-2; 10 bases are a match to TRBD1. TRBV23-1 is an open reading frame, and its role is uncertain. CDR3 length: 15 amino acids. Germline trimming cut 8 bases from V and 6 bases from J; bases unmatched to any gene: 12.

Here the CDR3 reads CSVRGGNTDTQYF. In nucleotides, the CDR3 is TGCAGCGTCCGGGGAGGGAACACAGATACGCAGTATTTT. The chain recombines TRBV29-1 with TRBJ2-3, with 7 bases identical to TRBD2. The CDR3 totals 13 residues. V gave up 6 bases and J gave up 2 bases; unmatched junction bases: 5. Germline V lookup: CDR1 SQVTM, CDR2 ANQGSEA.

This rearrangement joins TRBV7-9 to TRBJ2-3; 11 bases are shared with TRBD2. CDR3 size: 17 residues. Germline CDR1 reads SEHNR; CDR2 reads FQNEAQ (reference sequence). J gave up 3 bases and V 1 base, and 6 bases lay outside the gene matches. The CDR3 protein is CASSLDLAGGYTDTQYF. In nucleotides, the CDR3 is TGTGCCAGCAGCTTAGATCTAGCGGGGGGATATACAGATACGCAGTATTTT.

The rearrangement uses TRBV6-5 and TRBJ1-3; no firm D call. V shed 7 bases and J shed 2 bases, with 9 bases lying between them. Germline V lookup: CDR1 MNHEY, CDR2 SVGAGI. CDR3 size: 13 residues. CDR3 amino acids: CASTTGAGNTIYF. The CDR3 nucleotides read TGTGCCAGCACCACCGGGGCTGGAAACACCATATATTTT.

This clone was detected a few times. V gene TRBV30 combines with J gene TRBJ1-6; D is ambiguous. The CDR3 length is 15 residues. Germline V CDR1 and CDR2: GTSNPN, SVGIG (reference sequence). Trimming took 3 bases from V and 4 from J, leaving 13 bases between them. The CDR3 here is CAWSPGLSYNSPLHF. CDR3 sequence (DNA): TGTGCCTGGAGCCCGGGGTTATCTTATAATTCACCCCTCCACTTT.

The V gene is TRBV27, the J gene TRBJ2-7, with D perhaps matching TRBD1 (5 bases). The germline V gene encodes CDR1 MNHEY and CDR2 SMNVEV (reference sequence). This CDR3 has 14 residues. Trimming cost V 2 bases and J 1 base, with 9 bases left between them. The CDR3 sequence: CASSLNRGSYEQYF. The CDR3 DNA reads TGTGCCAGCAGTTTAAATAGGGGTTCCTACGAGCAGTACTTC.

This clone has a handful of counts. V usage is TRBV12-3 or TRBV12-4 and J usage is TRBJ1-2; a weak D match, TRBD1 (5 bases). The CDR3 totals 11 residues. Between the trimmed V and J ends, which lost 6 bases and 6 bases, there was a span of 8 bases. The CDR3 sequence is CASSWGDGYTF. CDR3 DNA: TGTGCCAGCAGCTGGGGGGATGGCTACACCTTC.

V and J are TRBV5-8 and TRBJ2-7; TRBD1 might be the D (5 bases). Germline V CDR1 and CDR2: SGHTS, YDEGEE. The CDR3 has 13 amino acids. V was cut by 4 bases and J by 5 bases, with 13 bases left in between. The DNA of the CDR3 is TGTGCCAGCAGCCTCCCGGACATAGACGAGCAGTACTTC. It encodes CASSLPDIDEQYF.

The chain couples TRBV9 to TRBJ2-3; 10 nucleotides line up with TRBD2. The CDR3 loop spans 16 amino acids. After removal of 0 bases from V and 5 bases from J, the junction contained 6 bases not matched to a gene. CDR1 SGDLS and CDR2 YYNGEE come from the germline V gene. CDR3 residues: CASSVALAGARDTQYF. The CDR3 DNA follows: TGTGCCAGCAGCGTAGCCCTAGCGGGGGCTCGAGATACGCAGTATTTT.

The chain recombines TRBV30 with TRBJ2-2; 9 bases line up with TRBD2. The V gene end was trimmed by 5 bases and the J gene end by 7 bases; junction bases not matched to a gene: 8. This CDR3 region has 14 residues. The germline V gene has CDR1 GTSNPN and CDR2 SVGIG (reference sequence). The CDR3 region has the DNA TGTGCCTGGGCCGCGGGAGGGTATGGCGGGGAGCTGTTTTTT. This codes for CAWAAGGYGGELFF.

The chain combines TRBV28 with TRBJ1-5; 8 bases agree with TRBD1. With 6 bases clipped from V and 5 bases from J, the junction kept 30 bases outside the gene matches. The CDR3 contains 22 residues. Germline values: CDR1 MDHEN, CDR2 SYDVKM. The CDR3 nucleotides are TGTGCCAGCAGCAAAGGACAGGGAAAATTCATACCAGCGAGGCGCCGTGATCAGCCCCAGCATTTT. Translation: CASSKGQGKFIPARRRDQPQHF. Supplemented by reference TRBV28 and TRBJ1-5, the full variable domain reads DVKVTQSSRYLVKRTGEKVFLECVQDMDHENMFWYRQDPGLGLRLIYFSYDVKMKEKGDIPEGYSVSREKKERFSLILESASTNQTSMYLCASSKGQGKFIPARRRDQPQHFGDGTRLSIL.

J is TRBJ1-2 and V is TRBV6-2 or TRBV6-3; 7 bases are a match to TRBD1. CDR3 length equals 14 residues. J was trimmed by 6 bases and V by 4 bases; bases with no gene match: 8. CDR1 and CDR2 (germline): MNHEY, SVGEGT. The CDR3, as DNA: TGTGCCAGCAGTTCCTACAGGGGAGCTGATGGCTACACCTTC. It translates to CASSSYRGADGYTF.

This chain joins TRBV28 and TRBJ1-2; TRBD1 is a possible D gene (5 bases). The CDR3 spans 15 residues. V lost 3 bases and J lost 4, with 15 bases in between. Germline V gene data show CDR1 as MDHEN and CDR2 as SYDVKM. The CDR3 is CASSFWSSGVYGYTF. The CDR3 nucleotides read TGTGCCAGCAGTTTTTGGTCATCGGGGGTCTATGGCTACACCTTC.

This clone was detected only a few times. The chain uses TRBV10-1 and TRBJ2-7; tentative D call: TRBD1 (6 bases). V lost 9 bases and J 0 bases, leaving 24 bases between the germline ends. CDR1 is WNHNN and CDR2 is SYGVQD in the germline V gene (reference sequence). The length of the CDR3 is 17 residues. The CDR3 protein is CARGLGAAGRSSYEQYF. DNA of the CDR3: TGCGCCAGGGGGTTGGGGGCGGCAGGCAGATCCTCCTACGAGCAGTACTTC.

CDR3: CASSEYRVGDQPQHF. The DNA of the CDR3 is TGTGCCAGCAGTGAATACAGGGTGGGAGATCAGCCCCAGCATTTT. The chain carries TRBV2 and TRBJ1-5; tentative D call: TRBD1 (6 bases). This CDR3 is built from 15 residues. Trimming shortened V by 2 bases and J by 5 bases, and 13 bases separated the two germline ends. Germline loops: CDR1 SNHLY, CDR2 FYNNEI.

The genes are TRBV11-1 and TRBJ1-6, with D tentatively TRBD1 (5 bases). Per germline, CDR1 SGHAT and CDR2 FQDESV (reference sequence). V dropped 1 base and J dropped 0 bases, with 7 bases sitting between them. CDR3 length: 16 amino acids. Here the CDR3 reads CASSLEGNSYNSPLHF. For the CDR3, the DNA is TGTGCCAGCAGCTTAGAGGGGAACTCCTATAATTCACCCCTCCACTTT.

The rearrangement links TRBV14 to TRBJ1-6; possibly TRBD1 for D (6 bases). Germline assignment: CDR1 SGHDN and CDR2 FVKESK. The CDR3 loop spans 15 amino acids. The V end was cut by 4 bases, the J end by 1 base, with 8 bases between. The CDR3 sequence: CASSLGGSYNSPLHF. For the CDR3, the DNA is TGTGCCAGCAGCCTAGGGGGATCCTATAATTCACCCCTCCACTTT.

The chain's CDR3 is CASSILEGSEAFF. Here the CDR3 DNA reads TGTGCCAGTAGTATATTGGAGGGGTCTGAAGCTTTCTTT. The rearrangement uses TRBV19 and TRBJ1-1, with D perhaps matching TRBD1 (5 bases). The CDR3 length is 13 residues. Germline CDR1 is LNHDA and CDR2 is SQIVND (reference sequence). V shed 2 bases and J shed 6 bases, with 10 bases lying between them.